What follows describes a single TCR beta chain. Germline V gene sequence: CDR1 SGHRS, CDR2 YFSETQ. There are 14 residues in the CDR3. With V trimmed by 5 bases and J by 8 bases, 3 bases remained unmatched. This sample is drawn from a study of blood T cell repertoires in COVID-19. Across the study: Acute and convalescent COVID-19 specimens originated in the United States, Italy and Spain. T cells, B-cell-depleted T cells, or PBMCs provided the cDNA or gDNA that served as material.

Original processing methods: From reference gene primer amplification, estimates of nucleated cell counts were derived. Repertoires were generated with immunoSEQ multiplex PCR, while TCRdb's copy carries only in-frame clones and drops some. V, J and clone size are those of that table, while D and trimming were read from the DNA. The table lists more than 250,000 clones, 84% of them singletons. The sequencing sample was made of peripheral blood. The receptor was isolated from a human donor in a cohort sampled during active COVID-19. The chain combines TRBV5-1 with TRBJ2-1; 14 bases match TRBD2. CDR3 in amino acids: CASRGLAGVDEQFF. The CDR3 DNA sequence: TGCGCCAGCAGGGGACTAGCGGGAGTTGATGAGCAGTTCTTC.